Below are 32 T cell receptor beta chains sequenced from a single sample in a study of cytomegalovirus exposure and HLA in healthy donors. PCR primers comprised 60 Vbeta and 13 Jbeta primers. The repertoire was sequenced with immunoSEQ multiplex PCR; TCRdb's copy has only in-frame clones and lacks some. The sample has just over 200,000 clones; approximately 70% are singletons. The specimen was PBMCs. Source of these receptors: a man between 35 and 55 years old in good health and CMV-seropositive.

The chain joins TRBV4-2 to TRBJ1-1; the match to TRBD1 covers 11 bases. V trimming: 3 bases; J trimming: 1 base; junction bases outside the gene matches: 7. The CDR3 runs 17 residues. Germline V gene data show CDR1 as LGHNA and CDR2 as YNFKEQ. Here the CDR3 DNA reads TGTGCCAGCAGCCATAAATGGACAGGGGGCGAGAACACTGAAGCTTTCTTT. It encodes CASSHKWTGGENTEAFF.

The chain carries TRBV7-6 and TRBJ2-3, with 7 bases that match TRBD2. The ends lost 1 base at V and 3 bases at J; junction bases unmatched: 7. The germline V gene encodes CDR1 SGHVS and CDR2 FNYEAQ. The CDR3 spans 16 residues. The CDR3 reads CASSLGVGGGTDTQYF. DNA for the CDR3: TGTGCCAGCAGCTTAGGAGTGGGCGGGGGTACAGATACGCAGTATTTT.

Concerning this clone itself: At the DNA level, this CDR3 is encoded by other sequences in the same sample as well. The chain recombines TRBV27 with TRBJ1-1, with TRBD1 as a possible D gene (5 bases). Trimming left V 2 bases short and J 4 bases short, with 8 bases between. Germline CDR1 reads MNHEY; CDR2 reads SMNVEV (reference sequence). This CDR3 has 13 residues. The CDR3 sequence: CASSLGGATEAFF. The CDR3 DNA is TGTGCCAGCAGTTTAGGAGGGGCCACTGAAGCTTTCTTT.

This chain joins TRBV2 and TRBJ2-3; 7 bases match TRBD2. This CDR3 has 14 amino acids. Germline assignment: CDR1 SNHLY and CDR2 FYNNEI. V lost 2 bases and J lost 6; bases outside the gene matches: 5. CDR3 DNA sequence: TGTGCCAGCAGTGAAACGGGGGGAGGGGATACGCAGTATTTT. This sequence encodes CASSETGGGDTQYF.

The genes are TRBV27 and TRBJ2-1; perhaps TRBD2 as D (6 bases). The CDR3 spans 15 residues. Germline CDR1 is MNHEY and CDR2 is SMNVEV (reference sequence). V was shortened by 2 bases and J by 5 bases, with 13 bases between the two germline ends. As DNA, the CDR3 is TGTGCCAGCAGTTTACCGGGAGATAGAAACAATGAGCAGTTCTTC. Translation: CASSLPGDRNNEQFF.

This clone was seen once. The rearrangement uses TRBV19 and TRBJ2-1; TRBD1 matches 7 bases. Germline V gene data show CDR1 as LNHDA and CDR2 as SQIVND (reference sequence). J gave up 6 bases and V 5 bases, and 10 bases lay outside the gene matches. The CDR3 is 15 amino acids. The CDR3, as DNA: TGTGCCAGTAGTCCCCATGGGACAGCCTCCAATGAGCAGTTCTTC. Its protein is CASSPHGTASNEQFF.

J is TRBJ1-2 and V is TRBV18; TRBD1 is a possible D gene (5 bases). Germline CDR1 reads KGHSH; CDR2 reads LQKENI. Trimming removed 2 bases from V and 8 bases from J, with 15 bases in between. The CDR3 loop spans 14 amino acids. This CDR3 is CASSPLLGGDGYTF. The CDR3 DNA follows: TGTGCCAGCTCACCATTGCTCGGGGGAGACGGCTACACCTTC.

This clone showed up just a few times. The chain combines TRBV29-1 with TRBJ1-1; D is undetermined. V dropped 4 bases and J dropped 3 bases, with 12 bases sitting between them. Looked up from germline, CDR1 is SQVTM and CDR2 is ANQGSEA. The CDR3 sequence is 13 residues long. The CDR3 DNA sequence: TGCAGCGTTGCTTCGGGTTGGGACACTGAAGCTTTCTTT. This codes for CSVASGWDTEAFF.

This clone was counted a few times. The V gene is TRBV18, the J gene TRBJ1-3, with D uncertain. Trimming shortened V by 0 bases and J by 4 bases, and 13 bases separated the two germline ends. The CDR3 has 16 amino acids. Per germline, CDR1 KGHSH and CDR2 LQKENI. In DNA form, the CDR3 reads TGTGCCAGCTCACCACCGGTCGTCGGGGTCGGAAACACCATATATTTT. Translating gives CASSPPVVGVGNTIYF. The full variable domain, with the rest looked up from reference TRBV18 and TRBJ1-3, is NAGVMQNPRHLVRRRGQEARLRCSPMKGHSHVYWYRQLPEEGLKFMVYLQKENIIDESGMPKERFSAEFPKEGPSILRIQQVVRGDSAAYFCASSPPVVGVGNTIYFGEGSWLTVV.

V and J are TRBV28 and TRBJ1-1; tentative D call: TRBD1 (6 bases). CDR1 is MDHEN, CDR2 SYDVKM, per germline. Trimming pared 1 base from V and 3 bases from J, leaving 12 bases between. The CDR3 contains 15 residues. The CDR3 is CASSLLGAGDTEAFF. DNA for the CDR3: TGTGCCAGCAGTTTATTGGGGGCAGGGGACACTGAAGCTTTCTTT.

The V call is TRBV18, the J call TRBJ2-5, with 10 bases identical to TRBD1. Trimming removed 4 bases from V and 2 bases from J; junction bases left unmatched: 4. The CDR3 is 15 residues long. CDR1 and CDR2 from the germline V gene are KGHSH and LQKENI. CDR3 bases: TGTGCCAGCTCACTCAGACAGGGGGCGCAAGAGACCCAGTACTTC. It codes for CASSLRQGAQETQYF.

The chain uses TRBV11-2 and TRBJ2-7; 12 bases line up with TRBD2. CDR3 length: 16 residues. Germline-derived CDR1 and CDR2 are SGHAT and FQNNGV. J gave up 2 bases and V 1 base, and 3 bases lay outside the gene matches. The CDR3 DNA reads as TGTGCCAGCAGCTTAGTTCTAGCGGGGGGGACCTACGAGCAGTACTTC. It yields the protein CASSLVLAGGTYEQYF.

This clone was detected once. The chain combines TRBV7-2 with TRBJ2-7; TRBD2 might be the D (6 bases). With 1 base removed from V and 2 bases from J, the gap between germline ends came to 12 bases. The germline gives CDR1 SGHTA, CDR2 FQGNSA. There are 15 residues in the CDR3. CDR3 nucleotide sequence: TGTGCCAGCAGCTTAGTCGGGGACTCAACCTACGAGCAGTACTTC. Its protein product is CASSLVGDSTYEQYF.

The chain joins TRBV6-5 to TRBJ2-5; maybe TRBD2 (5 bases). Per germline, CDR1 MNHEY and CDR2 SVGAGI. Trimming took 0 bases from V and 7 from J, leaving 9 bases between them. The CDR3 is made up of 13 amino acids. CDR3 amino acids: CASSYSAGGTQYF. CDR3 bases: TGTGCCAGCAGTTACTCCGCCGGAGGGACCCAGTACTTC.

In DNA form, the CDR3 reads TGTGCCAGTAGTGTCCCCGACAGTAACTATGGCTACACCTTC. This encodes CASSVPDSNYGYTF. The chain combines TRBV19 with TRBJ1-2; D perhaps matches TRBD1 (5 bases). Germline V gene lookup returns CDR1 LNHDA and CDR2 SQIVND (reference sequence). V gave up 5 bases and J gave up 1 base, with 11 bases separating them. The CDR3 totals 14 residues.

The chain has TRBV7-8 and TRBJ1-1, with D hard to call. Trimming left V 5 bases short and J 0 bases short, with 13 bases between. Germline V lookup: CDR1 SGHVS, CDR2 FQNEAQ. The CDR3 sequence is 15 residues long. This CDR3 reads CASSPLEGMNTEAFF. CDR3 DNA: TGTGCCAGCAGCCCCCTAGAGGGCATGAACACTGAAGCTTTCTTT.

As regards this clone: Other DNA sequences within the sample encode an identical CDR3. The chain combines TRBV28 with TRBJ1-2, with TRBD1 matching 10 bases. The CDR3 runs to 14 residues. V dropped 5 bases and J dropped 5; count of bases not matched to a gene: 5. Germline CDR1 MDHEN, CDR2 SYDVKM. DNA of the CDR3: TGTGCCAGCAGTCGGGACAGGGGTGGGTATGGCTACACCTTC. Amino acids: CASSRDRGGYGYTF.

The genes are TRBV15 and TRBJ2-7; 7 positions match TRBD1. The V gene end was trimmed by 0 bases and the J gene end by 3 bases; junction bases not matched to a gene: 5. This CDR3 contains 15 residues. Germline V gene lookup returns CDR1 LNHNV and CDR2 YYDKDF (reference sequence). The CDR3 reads CATSRDLGQIYEQYF. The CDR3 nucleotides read TGTGCCACCAGCAGAGATCTGGGACAGATCTACGAGCAGTACTTC.

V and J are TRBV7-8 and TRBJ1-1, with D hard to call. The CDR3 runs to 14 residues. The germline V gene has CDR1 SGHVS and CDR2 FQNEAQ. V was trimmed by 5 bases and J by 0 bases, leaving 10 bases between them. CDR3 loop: CASSVRQMNTEAFF. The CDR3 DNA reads TGTGCCAGCAGCGTAAGACAAATGAACACTGAAGCTTTCTTT.

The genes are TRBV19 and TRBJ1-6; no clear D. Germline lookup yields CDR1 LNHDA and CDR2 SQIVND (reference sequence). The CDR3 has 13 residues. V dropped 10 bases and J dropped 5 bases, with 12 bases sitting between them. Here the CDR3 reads CATSTRDNSPLHF. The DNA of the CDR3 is TGTGCCACCTCGACACGAGATAATTCACCCCTCCACTTT.

The CDR3 loop is CSVEMRDNEQFF. CDR3 DNA: TGCAGCGTTGAAATGAGGGACAATGAGCAGTTCTTC. This chain joins TRBV29-1 and TRBJ2-1, with a tentative D call TRBD2 (5 bases). Germline CDR1 SQVTM, CDR2 ANQGSEA. This CDR3 is built from 12 residues. Trimming cost V 2 bases and J 5 bases, with 7 bases left between them.

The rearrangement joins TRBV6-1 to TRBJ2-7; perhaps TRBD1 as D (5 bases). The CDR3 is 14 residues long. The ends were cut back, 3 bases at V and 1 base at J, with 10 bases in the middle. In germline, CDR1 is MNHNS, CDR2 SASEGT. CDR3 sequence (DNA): TGTGCCAGCAGTGACACAGGTGGTTCCTACGAGCAGTACTTC. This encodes CASSDTGGSYEQYF.

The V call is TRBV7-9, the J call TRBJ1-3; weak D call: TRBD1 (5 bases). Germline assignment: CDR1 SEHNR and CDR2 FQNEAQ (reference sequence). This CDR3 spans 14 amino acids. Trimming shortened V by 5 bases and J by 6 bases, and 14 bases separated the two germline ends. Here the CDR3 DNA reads TGTGCCAGCAGCCGCCAGGGCCCGGAAAACACCATATATTTT. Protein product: CASSRQGPENTIYF.

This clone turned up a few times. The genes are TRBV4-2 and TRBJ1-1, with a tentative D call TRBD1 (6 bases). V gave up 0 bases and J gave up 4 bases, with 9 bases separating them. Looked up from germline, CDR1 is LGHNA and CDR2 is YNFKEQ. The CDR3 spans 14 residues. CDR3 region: CASSQDTGSTEAFF. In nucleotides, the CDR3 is TGTGCCAGCAGCCAAGATACAGGGAGCACTGAAGCTTTCTTT.

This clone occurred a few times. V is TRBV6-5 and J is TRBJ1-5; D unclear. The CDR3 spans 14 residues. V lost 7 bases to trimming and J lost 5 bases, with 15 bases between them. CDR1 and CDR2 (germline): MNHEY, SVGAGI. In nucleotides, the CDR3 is TGTGCCAGCACCCCCGAGGGCAGGCATCAGCCCCAGCATTTT. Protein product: CASTPEGRHQPQHF.

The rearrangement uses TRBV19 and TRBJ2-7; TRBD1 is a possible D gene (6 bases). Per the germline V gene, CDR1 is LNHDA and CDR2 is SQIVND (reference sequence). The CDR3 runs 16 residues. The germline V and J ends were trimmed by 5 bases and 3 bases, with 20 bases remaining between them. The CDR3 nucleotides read TGTGCCAGTAGTCCGATTTGGGGGCTTCGGAACTACGAGCAGTACTTC. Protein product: CASSPIWGLRNYEQYF. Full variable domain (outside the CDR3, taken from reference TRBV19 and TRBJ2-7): DGGITQSPKYLFRKEGQNVTLSCEQNLNHDAMYWYRQDPGQGLRLIYYSQIVNDFQKGDIAEGYSVSREKKESFPLTVTSAQKNPTAFYLCASSPIWGLRNYEQYFGPGTRLTVT.

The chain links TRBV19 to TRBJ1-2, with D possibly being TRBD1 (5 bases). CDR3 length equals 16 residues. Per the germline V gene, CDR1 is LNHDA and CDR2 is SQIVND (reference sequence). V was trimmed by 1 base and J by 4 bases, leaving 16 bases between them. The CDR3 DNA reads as TGTGCCAGTAGTATAGGGGGGGGAGCCGACCCCTATGGCTACACCTTC. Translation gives CASSIGGGADPYGYTF.

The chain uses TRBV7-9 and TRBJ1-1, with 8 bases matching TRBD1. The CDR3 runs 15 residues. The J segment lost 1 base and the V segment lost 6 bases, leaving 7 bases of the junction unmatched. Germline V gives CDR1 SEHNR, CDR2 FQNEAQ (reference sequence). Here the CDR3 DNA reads TGTGCCAGCAGAGAAGACAGGGGCCCGAACACTGAAGCTTTCTTT. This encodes CASREDRGPNTEAFF.

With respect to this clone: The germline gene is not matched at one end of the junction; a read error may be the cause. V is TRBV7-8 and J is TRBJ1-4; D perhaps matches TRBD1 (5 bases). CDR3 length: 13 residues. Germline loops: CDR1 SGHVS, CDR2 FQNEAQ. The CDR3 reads CTSSLGPIEKLFF. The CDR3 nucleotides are TGTACCAGCAGCTTGGGGCCCATTGAAAAACTGTTTTTT.

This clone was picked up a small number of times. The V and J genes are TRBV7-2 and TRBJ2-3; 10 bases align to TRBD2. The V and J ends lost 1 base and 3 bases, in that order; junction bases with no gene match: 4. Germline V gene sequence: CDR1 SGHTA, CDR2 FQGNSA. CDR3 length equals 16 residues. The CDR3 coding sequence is TGTGCCAGCAGCTTAGGGAAGCGGGGGGGGACAGATACGCAGTATTTT. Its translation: CASSLGKRGGTDTQYF.

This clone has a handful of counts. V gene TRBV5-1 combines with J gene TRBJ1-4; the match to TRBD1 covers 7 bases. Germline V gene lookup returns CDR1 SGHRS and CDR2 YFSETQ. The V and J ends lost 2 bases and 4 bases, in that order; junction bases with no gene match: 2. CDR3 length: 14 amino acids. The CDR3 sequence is CASSLTGDNEKLFF. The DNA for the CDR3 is TGCGCCAGCAGCTTAACAGGGGATAATGAAAAACTGTTTTTT. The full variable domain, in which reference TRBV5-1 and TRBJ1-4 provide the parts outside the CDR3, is KAGVTQTPRYLIKTRGQQVTLSCSPISGHRSVSWYQQTPGQGLQFLFEYFSETQRNKGNFPGRFSGRQFSNSRSEMNVSTLELGDSALYLCASSLTGDNEKLFFGSGTQLSVL.

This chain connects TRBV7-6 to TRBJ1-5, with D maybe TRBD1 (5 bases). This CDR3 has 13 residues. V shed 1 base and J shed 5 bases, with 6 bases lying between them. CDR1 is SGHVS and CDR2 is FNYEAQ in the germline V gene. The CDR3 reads CASSLGGDQPQHF. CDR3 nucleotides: TGTGCCAGCAGCTTAGGGGGGGATCAGCCCCAGCATTTT.